These 29 T cell receptor beta chains were all obtained from the same sample, sequenced in a study of blood T cell repertoires in COVID-19. The repertoire was sequenced with immunoSEQ multiplex PCR; TCRdb's copy has only in-frame clones and lacks some. Seen here are about 130,000 clones, roughly 80% observed once, and the top ten hold 9.5% to 15%. The sample consisted of peripheral blood. All receptors come from a woman aged 55-70 years with acute or convalescent COVID-19.

This chain connects TRBV7-8 to TRBJ1-4; D not certain. The CDR3 has 15 residues. Trimming pared 5 bases from V and 6 bases from J, leaving 16 bases between. CDR1 and CDR2 from the germline V gene are SGHVS and FQNEAQ. The CDR3 coding sequence is TGTGCCAGCAGCGCAACCCGAATGAGGCATGAAAAACTGTTTTTT. Its translation: CASSATRMRHEKLFF.

This clone was observed a few times. The chain has TRBV29-1 and TRBJ2-4; D perhaps matches TRBD2 (5 bases). The CDR3 spans 12 residues. Germline CDR1 is SQVTM and CDR2 is ANQGSEA. With 5 bases removed from V and 3 bases from J, the gap between germline ends came to 8 bases. CDR3 coding DNA: TGCAGCGTTTCAGGAGGCAAAAACATTCAGTACTTC. Its translation is CSVSGGKNIQYF.

This chain uses TRBV24-1 with TRBJ1-2; the match to TRBD1 covers 7 bases. This CDR3 spans 17 amino acids. V was clipped by 4 bases and J by 4 bases; unmatched bases: 14. Germline CDR1 reads KGHDR; CDR2 reads SFDVKD. CDR3 region: CATSETRQGSGGYGYTF. CDR3 in DNA: TGTGCCACCAGTGAGACCAGACAGGGATCGGGTGGCTATGGCTACACCTTC.

This clone was seen a single time. The chain joins TRBV5-5 to TRBJ2-1; D gene ambiguous. Per the germline V gene, CDR1 is SGHKS and CDR2 is YYEKEE (reference sequence). V was cut by 4 bases and J by 10 bases, with 12 bases left in between. The CDR3 has 12 amino acids. This chain's CDR3 is CASSLGVVEQFF. The CDR3 coding sequence is TGTGCCAGCAGCCTGGGTGTAGTGGAGCAGTTCTTC.

This clone was seen more than once but under ten times. This chain connects TRBV12-3 or TRBV12-4 to TRBJ1-5, with D uncertain. Trimming took 6 bases from V and 5 from J, leaving 8 bases between them. The CDR3 extends over 12 amino acids. CDR3 coding DNA: TGTGCCAGCAGCGCCGGGGATCAGCCCCAGCATTTT. It specifies CASSAGDQPQHF.

CDR3: CASSFDRGRTEAFF. In nucleotides, the CDR3 is TGTGCCAGCAGTTTTGACAGGGGCCGGACTGAAGCTTTCTTT. The chain is built from TRBV6-5 and TRBJ1-1; 8 bases match TRBD1. Germline loops: CDR1 MNHEY, CDR2 SVGAGI. The CDR3 contains 14 residues. V lost 4 bases to trimming and J lost 5 bases; unmatched junction nucleotides: 6.

The rearrangement links TRBV11-2 to TRBJ2-1, with TRBD2 matching over 8 bases. Germline V lookup: CDR1 SGHAT, CDR2 FQNNGV. Trimming at V came to 1 base and at J to 9 bases, leaving 8 bases not matched to a gene. The CDR3 consists of 15 residues. The CDR3: CASSLVAGKNGEQFF. In nucleotides, the CDR3 is TGTGCCAGCAGCTTAGTAGCGGGGAAGAACGGTGAGCAGTTCTTC. Using reference TRBV11-2 and TRBJ2-1 for the parts outside the CDR3, the full variable domain is EAGVAQSPRYKIIEKRQSVAFWCNPISGHATLYWYQQILGQGPKLLIQFQNNGVVDDSQLPKDRFSAERLKGVDSTLKIQPAKLEDSAVYLCASSLVAGKNGEQFFGPGTRLTVL.

CDR3 region: CASSFNRLEQYV. CDR3 bases: TGTGCCAGCAGTTTCAACCGCCTAGAGCAGTACGTC. V gene TRBV12-3 or TRBV12-4 combines with J gene TRBJ2-7; D remains unclear. There are 12 residues in the CDR3. Deletions cut 3 bases from V and 7 bases from J, with 10 bases between.

Of note for this clone: The sample carries other DNA sequences with the same CDR3. The chain joins TRBV29-1 to TRBJ1-1; D is unclear. This CDR3 spans 10 amino acids. From germline, CDR1 is SQVTM and CDR2 ANQGSEA. Deletions cut 4 bases from V and 2 bases from J, with 2 bases between. The CDR3 bases are TGCAGCGTTGCTAACACTGAAGCTTTCTTT. It specifies CSVANTEAFF.

The chain links TRBV6-1 to TRBJ1-5, with a weak D call TRBD1 (5 bases). CDR3 length: 15 residues. V was pared by 3 bases and J by 7 bases, with 16 bases between. The germline CDR1 and CDR2 sequences are MNHNS and SASEGT. CDR3 amino acids: CASSEEEGIDQPQHF. The CDR3 DNA follows: TGTGCCAGCAGTGAGGAGGAGGGGATTGACCAGCCCCAGCATTTT.

This chain joins TRBV7-9 and TRBJ1-1; 7 nucleotides agree with TRBD1. This CDR3 comprises 13 residues. With 5 bases clipped from V and 3 bases from J, the junction kept 3 bases outside the gene matches. Germline CDR1 SEHNR, CDR2 FQNEAQ (reference sequence). CDR3 DNA sequence: TGTGCCAGCAGCGGCCAGGGGGACACTGAAGCTTTCTTT. Its translation: CASSGQGDTEAFF.

The chain carries TRBV5-1 and TRBJ1-1; weak D call: TRBD1 (6 bases). This CDR3 comprises 14 residues. The V end lost 4 bases, the J end lost 4 bases, and 14 bases lay between the germline ends. Per germline, CDR1 SGHRS and CDR2 YFSETQ. The CDR3 loop reads CASSPEGRGTEAFF. As DNA, the CDR3 is TGCGCCAGCAGCCCGGAAGGCAGGGGCACTGAAGCTTTCTTT.

V is TRBV7-9 and J is TRBJ1-1; possibly TRBD1 for D (6 bases). CDR3 length equals 15 residues. CDR1 is SEHNR and CDR2 is FQNEAQ in the germline V gene (reference sequence). The V end lost 5 bases, the J end lost 5 bases, and 18 bases lay between the germline ends. In DNA, the CDR3 is TGTGCCAGCAGCCACACAGGGAGGGGTTCGACTGAAGCTTTCTTT. Protein sequence: CASSHTGRGSTEAFF.

The chain joins TRBV5-1 to TRBJ1-5; D remains ambiguous. V was pared by 4 bases and J by 5 bases, with 10 bases between. The germline V gene encodes CDR1 SGHRS and CDR2 YFSETQ. CDR3 length: 13 residues. CDR3 sequence: CASSPDGYQPQHF. The CDR3 region has the DNA TGCGCCAGCAGCCCCGATGGCTATCAGCCCCAGCATTTT.

The chain joins TRBV12-2 to TRBJ1-3; the table assigns TRBD1, which was not confirmed against the DNA. TRBV12-2 is a pseudogene. The CDR3 spans 16 residues. CDR3 nucleotide sequence: TGTGCAAGTCGCCTCGGACAGGCCCGTTGGGAAGACACCATATATTTT. This sequence encodes CASRLGQARWEDTIYF.

The chain uses TRBV5-6 and TRBJ1-1; D is undetermined. Germline V lookup: CDR1 SGHDT, CDR2 YYEEEE. The CDR3 spans 16 residues. Trimming removed 2 bases at V and 0 bases at J, with 14 bases between. The CDR3 coding sequence is TGTGCCAGCAGCTTTGACATCGGTAAAATGAACACTGAAGCTTTCTTT. Translated, it gives CASSFDIGKMNTEAFF.

The chain has TRBV6-6 and TRBJ1-4; 7 positions match TRBD1. The CDR3 is 14 amino acids. Germline trimming cut 8 bases from V and 4 bases from J; bases unmatched to any gene: 7. CDR1 is MNHNY and CDR2 is SVGAGI in the germline V gene (reference sequence). Here the CDR3 DNA reads TGTGCCAGCGGTTTGACAGGGCGTAATGAAAAACTGTTTTTT. This encodes CASGLTGRNEKLFF.

This chain links TRBV7-2 with TRBJ2-3, with D uncertain. Trimming removed 2 bases at V and 5 bases at J, with 8 bases between. The CDR3 runs 13 residues. Germline V gives CDR1 SGHTA, CDR2 FQGNSA. CDR3: CASSLLFRDTQYF. CDR3 nucleotide sequence: TGTGCCAGCAGCTTATTATTTCGAGATACGCAGTATTTT. The full variable domain, in which reference TRBV7-2 and TRBJ2-3 provide the parts outside the CDR3, is GAGVSQSPSNKVTEKGKDVELRCDPISGHTALYWYRQSLGQGLEFLIYFQGNSAPDKSGLPSDRFSAERTGGSVSTLTIQRTQQEDSAVYLCASSLLFRDTQYFGPGTRLTVL.

CDR3 residues: CASSPGSQEKLFF. The DNA of the CDR3 is TGTGCCAGCTCACCGGGCAGCCAAGAAAAACTGTTTTTT. The chain is built from TRBV18 and TRBJ1-4, with D unresolved. This CDR3 has 13 amino acids. V dropped 3 bases and J dropped 8 bases, with 10 bases sitting between them. The germline CDR1 and CDR2 sequences are KGHSH and LQKENI.

The chain has TRBV12-3 or TRBV12-4 and TRBJ2-1, with a tentative D call TRBD2 (6 bases). CDR3 length: 12 residues. V lost 5 bases and J lost 14, with 16 bases in between. The CDR3 sequence is CASSPSTGVEFF. As DNA, the CDR3 is TGTGCCAGCAGTCCCTCGACGGGGGTGGAGTTCTTC.

The rearrangement joins TRBV6-5 to TRBJ2-5, with D perhaps matching TRBD2 (7 bases). Germline CDR1 is MNHEY and CDR2 is SVGAGI. The CDR3 totals 16 residues. V gave up 2 bases and J gave up 0 bases, with 13 bases separating them. CDR3 nucleotides: TGTGCCAGCAGTTACGATCGAGGGGGGGACCAAGAGACCCAGTACTTC. This sequence encodes CASSYDRGGDQETQYF.

The CDR3 bases are TGTGCCAGCAGCTTAGGGTCGCAGGGGGCAGATACGCAGTATTTT. Translated, it gives CASSLGSQGADTQYF. This chain joins TRBV7-6 and TRBJ2-3, with 7 bases that match TRBD1. V lost 1 base and J lost 4; bases outside the gene matches: 5. CDR1 and CDR2 (germline): SGHVS, FNYEAQ. The CDR3 totals 15 residues.

This sequence joins TRBV13 and TRBJ1-3; 7 bases are a match to TRBD1. Germline CDR1 is PRHDT and CDR2 is FYEKMQ (reference sequence). CDR3 length equals 14 residues. Trimming cost V 5 bases and J 8 bases; bases outside gene matches: 9. The CDR3: CASSAGQRRDTIYF. In DNA, the CDR3 is TGTGCCAGCAGCGCGGGACAGCGAAGGGACACCATATATTTT.

The J gene is TRBJ1-2, the V gene TRBV5-1; D perhaps matches TRBD1 (5 bases). The CDR3 runs to 14 residues. V lost 4 bases and J 3 bases, leaving 13 bases between the germline ends. Germline lookup yields CDR1 SGHRS and CDR2 YFSETQ. The CDR3 reads CASSPRRGDYGYTF. CDR3 bases: TGCGCCAGCAGCCCGCGGCGGGGGGACTATGGCTACACCTTC.

This chain joins TRBV6-5 and TRBJ1-1; D ambiguous. CDR3 size: 13 residues. V lost 5 bases to trimming and J lost 6 bases, with 13 bases between them. Germline CDR1 reads MNHEY; CDR2 reads SVGAGI. Here the CDR3 DNA reads TGTGCCAGCAGTACCCCGGGGAGGGCTGAAGCTTTCTTT. Protein: CASSTPGRAEAFF.

V is TRBV6-5 and J is TRBJ2-7, with 7 nucleotides matching TRBD1. The CDR3 is 15 amino acids. The germline V gene has CDR1 MNHEY and CDR2 SVGAGI. The V segment lost 6 bases and the J segment 0 bases; nucleotides outside the gene matches: 8. In nucleotides, the CDR3 is TGTGCCAGCAGCTCAACAGGGGTCACCTCCTACGAGCAGTACGTC. This gives the protein CASSSTGVTSYEQYV.

This CDR3 reads CASSFGGNTEAFF. CDR3 DNA sequence: TGTGCCAGCAGTTTCGGGGGGAACACTGAAGCTTTCTTT. The genes are TRBV12-3 or TRBV12-4 and TRBJ1-1; possible D gene TRBD1, 5 bases. V dropped 3 bases and J dropped 1 base, with 6 bases sitting between them. The CDR3 contains 13 residues.

This chain connects TRBV12-3 or TRBV12-4 to TRBJ2-7; weak D call: TRBD2 (6 bases). The V end was cut by 6 bases, the J end by 3 bases, with 9 bases between. The CDR3 is made up of 12 amino acids. The CDR3, as DNA: TGTGCCAGCAGGGGGGGTTTCTACGAGCAGTACTTC. This codes for CASRGGFYEQYF.

The chain joins TRBV25-1 to TRBJ2-5; D might be TRBD1 (6 bases). CDR1 MGHDK and CDR2 SYGVNS come from the germline V gene. The germline V and J ends were trimmed by 6 bases and 5 bases, with 16 bases remaining between them. CDR3 length: 14 residues. The chain's CDR3 is CASRSTGFGETQYF. The DNA of the CDR3 is TGTGCCAGCAGGTCAACAGGGTTCGGCGAGACCCAGTACTTC.